This T cell receptor (beta chain) stems from a study of T cells in Graves' hyperthyroidism and ophthalmopathy. This clonotype was recorded many times. V lost 6 bases to trimming and J lost 11 bases, with 11 bases between them. Germline CDR1 reads DFQATT; CDR2 reads SNEGSKA (reference sequence). The CDR3 sequence is 11 residues long. RNA transcripts were the template for amplifying TCR beta CDR3 regions. A first-round RT-PCR of the TCR CDR3 used the HTBI primer set. TCRdb recomputed calls from the multiplex PCR reads with MiXCR, one row per CDR3 protein. The sample has roughly 800,000 distinct CDR3 sequences, over 35% seen once.

Sequenced: blood. This chain connects TRBV20-1 to TRBJ1-6; tentative D call: TRBD1 (5 bases). This TCR was recovered from a man aged 18 to 30 with Graves' hyperthyroidism. CDR3 amino acids: CSAGAEAPLHF. DNA for the CDR3: TGCAGTGCAGGGGCAGAGGCACCCCTCCACTTT.